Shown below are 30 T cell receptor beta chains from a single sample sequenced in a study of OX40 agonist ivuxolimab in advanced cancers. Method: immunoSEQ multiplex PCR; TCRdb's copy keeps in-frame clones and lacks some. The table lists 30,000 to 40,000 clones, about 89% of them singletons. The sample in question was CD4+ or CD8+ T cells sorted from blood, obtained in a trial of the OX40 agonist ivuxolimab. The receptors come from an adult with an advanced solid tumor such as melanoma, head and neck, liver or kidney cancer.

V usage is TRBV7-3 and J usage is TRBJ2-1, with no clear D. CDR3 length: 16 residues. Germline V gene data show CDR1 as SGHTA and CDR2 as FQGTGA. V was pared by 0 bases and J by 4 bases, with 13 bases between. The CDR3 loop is CASSLTGGLTYNEQFF. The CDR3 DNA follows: TGTGCCAGCAGCTTAACGGGCGGATTAACTTACAATGAGCAGTTCTTC.

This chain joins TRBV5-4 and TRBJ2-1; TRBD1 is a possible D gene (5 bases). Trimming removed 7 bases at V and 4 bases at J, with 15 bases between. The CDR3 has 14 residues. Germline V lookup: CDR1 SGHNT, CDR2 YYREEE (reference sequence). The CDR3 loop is CASAQGRAYNEQFF. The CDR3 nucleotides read TGTGCCAGCGCCCAGGGTAGAGCGTACAATGAGCAGTTCTTC.

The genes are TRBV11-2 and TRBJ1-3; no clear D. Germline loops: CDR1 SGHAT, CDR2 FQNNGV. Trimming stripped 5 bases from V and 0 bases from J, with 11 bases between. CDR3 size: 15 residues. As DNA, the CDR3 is TGTGCCAGCAGCATTGACCGCAACTCTGGAAACACCATATATTTT. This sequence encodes CASSIDRNSGNTIYF. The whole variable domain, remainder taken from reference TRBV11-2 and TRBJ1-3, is EAGVAQSPRYKIIEKRQSVAFWCNPISGHATLYWYQQILGQGPKLLIQFQNNGVVDDSQLPKDRFSAERLKGVDSTLKIQPAKLEDSAVYLCASSIDRNSGNTIYFGEGSWLTVV.

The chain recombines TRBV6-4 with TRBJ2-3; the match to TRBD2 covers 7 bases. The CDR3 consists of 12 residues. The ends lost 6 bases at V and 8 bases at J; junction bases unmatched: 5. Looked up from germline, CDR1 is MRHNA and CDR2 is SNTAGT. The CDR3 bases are TGTGCCAGCAGAAACTCGGGGGGTACGCAGTATTTT. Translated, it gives CASRNSGGTQYF.

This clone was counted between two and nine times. CDR3 in DNA: TGTGCCAGCAGCTTGGGAGGGGGTAATAACCAGCCCCAGCATTTT. It encodes CASSLGGGNNQPQHF. The V gene is TRBV5-6, the J gene TRBJ1-5; D perhaps matches TRBD1 (6 bases). The length of the CDR3 is 15 residues. V lost 0 bases and J 7 bases, leaving 14 bases between the germline ends. Germline V gives CDR1 SGHDT, CDR2 YYEEEE.

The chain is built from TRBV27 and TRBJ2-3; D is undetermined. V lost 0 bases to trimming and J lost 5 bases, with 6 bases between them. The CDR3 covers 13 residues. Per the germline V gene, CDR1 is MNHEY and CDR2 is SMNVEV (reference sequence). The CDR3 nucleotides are TGTGCCAGCAGTTTATCGGTTCGAGATACGCAGTATTTT. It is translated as CASSLSVRDTQYF.

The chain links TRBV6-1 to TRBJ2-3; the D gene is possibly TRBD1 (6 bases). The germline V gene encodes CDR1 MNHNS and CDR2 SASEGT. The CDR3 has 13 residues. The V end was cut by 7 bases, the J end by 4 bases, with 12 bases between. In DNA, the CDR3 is TGTGCCAGCAATGATGGACAGTCAGATACGCAGTATTTT. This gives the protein CASNDGQSDTQYF.

The CDR3 DNA is TGTGCCAGCAGACCCCTAGTGGGGGGGCCAGATACGCAGTATTTT. The encoded protein is CASRPLVGGPDTQYF. This chain connects TRBV2 to TRBJ2-3, with TRBD2 as a possible D gene (7 bases). V was trimmed by 6 bases and J by 4 bases, leaving 17 bases between them. Germline V gene lookup returns CDR1 SNHLY and CDR2 FYNNEI. The CDR3 has 15 amino acids.

CDR3 in DNA: TGTGCCAGCAGCGTAGCCGGCGCACGGGCTGGAAACACCATATATTTT. Translating gives CASSVAGARAGNTIYF. The chain links TRBV9 to TRBJ1-3, with D hard to call. V was shortened by 0 bases and J by 2 bases, with 12 bases between the two germline ends. Germline V lookup: CDR1 SGDLS, CDR2 YYNGEE. The CDR3 consists of 16 residues. Complete variable domain (other parts from reference TRBV9 and TRBJ1-3): DSGVTQTPKHLITATGQRVTLRCSPRSGDLSVYWYQQSLDQGLQFLIQYYNGEERAKGNILERFSAQQFPDLHSELNLSSLELGDSALYFCASSVAGARAGNTIYFGEGSWLTVV.

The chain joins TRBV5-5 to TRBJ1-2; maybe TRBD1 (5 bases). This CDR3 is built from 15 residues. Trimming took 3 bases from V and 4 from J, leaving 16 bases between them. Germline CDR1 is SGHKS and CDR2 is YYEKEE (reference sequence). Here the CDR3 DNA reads TGTGCCAGCAGCTATGAGGGGATCCTCCTCTATGGCTACACCTTC. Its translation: CASSYEGILLYGYTF.

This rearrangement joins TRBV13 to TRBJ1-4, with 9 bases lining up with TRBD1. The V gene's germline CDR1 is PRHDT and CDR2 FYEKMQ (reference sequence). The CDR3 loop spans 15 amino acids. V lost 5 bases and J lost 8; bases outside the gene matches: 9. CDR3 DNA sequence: TGTGCCAGCAGCCCCCCGGGACAGGGTTACGAAAAACTGTTTTTT. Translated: CASSPPGQGYEKLFF.

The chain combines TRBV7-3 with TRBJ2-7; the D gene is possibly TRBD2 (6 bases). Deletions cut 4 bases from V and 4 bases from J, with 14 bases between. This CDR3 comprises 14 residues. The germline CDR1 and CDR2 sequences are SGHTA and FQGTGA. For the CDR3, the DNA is TGTGCCAGCAGCTCGGACCCGGCGGGGTACGAGCAGTACTTC. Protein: CASSSDPAGYEQYF.

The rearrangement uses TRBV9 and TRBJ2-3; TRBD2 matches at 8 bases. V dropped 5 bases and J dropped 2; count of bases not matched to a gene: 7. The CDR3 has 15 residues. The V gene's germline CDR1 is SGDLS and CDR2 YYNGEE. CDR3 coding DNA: TGTGCCAGCAGAGCCTCAGCGGGGGACACAGATACGCAGTATTTT. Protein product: CASRASAGDTDTQYF.

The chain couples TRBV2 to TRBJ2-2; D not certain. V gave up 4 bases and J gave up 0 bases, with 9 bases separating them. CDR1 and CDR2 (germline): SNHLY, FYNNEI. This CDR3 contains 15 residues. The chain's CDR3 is CASSAQSTNTGELFF. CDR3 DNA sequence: TGTGCCAGCAGTGCCCAGTCTACGAACACCGGGGAGCTGTTTTTT.

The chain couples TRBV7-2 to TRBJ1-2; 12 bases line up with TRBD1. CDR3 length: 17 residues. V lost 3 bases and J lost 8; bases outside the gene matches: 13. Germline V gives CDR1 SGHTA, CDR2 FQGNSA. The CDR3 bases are TGTGCCAGCAGCTTGCGGGGACAGGGGGCTCGCGGGAGCGGCTACACCTTC. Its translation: CASSLRGQGARGSGYTF.

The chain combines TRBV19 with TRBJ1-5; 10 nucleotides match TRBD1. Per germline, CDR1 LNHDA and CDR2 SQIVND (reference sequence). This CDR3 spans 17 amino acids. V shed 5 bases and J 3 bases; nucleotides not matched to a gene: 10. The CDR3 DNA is TGTGCCAGTAGTCCGGACAGGGGGAGGCCCCTCAATCAGCCCCAGCATTTT. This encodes CASSPDRGRPLNQPQHF.

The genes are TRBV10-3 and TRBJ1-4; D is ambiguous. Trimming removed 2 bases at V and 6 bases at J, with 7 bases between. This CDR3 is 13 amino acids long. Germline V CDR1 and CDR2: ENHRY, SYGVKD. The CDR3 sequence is CAISEGSDEKLFF. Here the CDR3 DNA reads TGTGCCATCAGTGAGGGATCGGATGAAAAACTGTTTTTT.

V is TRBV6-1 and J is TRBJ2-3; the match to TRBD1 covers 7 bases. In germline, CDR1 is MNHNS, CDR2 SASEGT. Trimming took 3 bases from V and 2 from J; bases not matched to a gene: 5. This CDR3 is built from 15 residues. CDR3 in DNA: TGTGCCAGCAGTGACCCGGGACAGATCACAGATACGCAGTATTTT. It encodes CASSDPGQITDTQYF.

DNA of the CDR3: TGTGCCAGCAGCTCTCCGGGGCCCCTAGGCGACGCTTTCTTT. As protein: CASSSPGPLGDAFF. V usage is TRBV6-5 and J usage is TRBJ1-1; TRBD1 is a possible D gene (5 bases). The germline CDR1 and CDR2 sequences are MNHEY and SVGAGI. The germline V and J ends were trimmed by 6 bases and 11 bases, with 22 bases remaining between them. CDR3 length equals 14 residues.

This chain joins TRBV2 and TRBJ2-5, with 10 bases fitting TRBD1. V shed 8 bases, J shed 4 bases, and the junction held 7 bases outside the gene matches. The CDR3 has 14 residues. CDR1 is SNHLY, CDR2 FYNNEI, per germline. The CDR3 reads CASGGQGGGETQYF. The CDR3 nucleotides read TGTGCCAGCGGTGGACAGGGGGGAGGAGAGACCCAGTACTTC. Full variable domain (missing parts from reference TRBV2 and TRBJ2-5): EPEVTQTPSHQVTQMGQEVILRCVPISNHLYFYWYRQILGQKVEFLVSFYNNEISEKSEIFDDQFSVERPDGSNFTLKIRSTKLEDSAMYFCASGGQGGGETQYFGPGTRLLVL.

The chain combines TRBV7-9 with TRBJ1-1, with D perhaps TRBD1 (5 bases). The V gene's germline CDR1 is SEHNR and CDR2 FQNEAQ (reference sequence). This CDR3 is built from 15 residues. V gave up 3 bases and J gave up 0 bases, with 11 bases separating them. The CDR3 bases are TGTGCCAGCAGCTTGTGGGGCAGGATGAACACTGAAGCTTTCTTT. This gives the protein CASSLWGRMNTEAFF. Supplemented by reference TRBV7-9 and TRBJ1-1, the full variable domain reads DTGVSQNPRHKITKRGQNVTFRCDPISEHNRLYWYRQTLGQGPEFLTYFQNEAQLEKSRLLSDRFSAERPKGSFSTLEIQRTEQGDSAMYLCASSLWGRMNTEAFFGQGTRLTVV.

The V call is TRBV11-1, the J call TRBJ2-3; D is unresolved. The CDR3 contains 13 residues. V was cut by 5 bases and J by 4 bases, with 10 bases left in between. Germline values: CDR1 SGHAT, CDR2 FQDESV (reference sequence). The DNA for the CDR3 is TGTGCCAGCAGCCTATCTAAGGCAGATACGCAGTATTTT. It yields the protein CASSLSKADTQYF.

CDR3 in amino acids: CASSPAGAPGQPQHF. The CDR3 DNA is TGTGCCAGCTCACCTGCAGGGGCGCCGGGTCAGCCCCAGCATTTT. The chain is built from TRBV18 and TRBJ1-5, with TRBD1 as a possible D gene (6 bases). Trimming removed 3 bases at V and 6 bases at J, with 15 bases between. The CDR3 loop spans 15 amino acids. Germline V lookup: CDR1 KGHSH, CDR2 LQKENI.

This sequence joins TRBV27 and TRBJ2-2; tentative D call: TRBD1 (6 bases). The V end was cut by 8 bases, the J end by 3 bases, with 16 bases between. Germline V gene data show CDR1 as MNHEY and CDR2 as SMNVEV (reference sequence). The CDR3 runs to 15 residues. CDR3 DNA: TGTGCCAGCTTACTACTACAGGGTTACACCGGGGAGCTGTTTTTT. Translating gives CASLLLQGYTGELFF.

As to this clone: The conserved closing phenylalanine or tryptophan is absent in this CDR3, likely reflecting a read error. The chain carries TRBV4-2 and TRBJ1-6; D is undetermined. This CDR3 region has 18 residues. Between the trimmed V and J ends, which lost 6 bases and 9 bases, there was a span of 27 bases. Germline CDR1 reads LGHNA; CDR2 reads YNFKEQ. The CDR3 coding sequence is TGTGCCAGCAGTCCTCAGAGCCTCCGGGCCGCCGACTTTTCACCCCTCCACCTT. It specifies CASSPQSLRAADFSPLHL.

The CDR3 protein is CASSLGSLSSGNTIYF. The CDR3 bases are TGTGCCAGCAGCTTAGGCAGCTTGAGCTCTGGAAACACCATATATTTT. The chain has TRBV5-8 and TRBJ1-3; D unresolved. Germline-derived CDR1 and CDR2 are SGHTS and YDEGEE. The CDR3 has 16 amino acids. V was pared by 2 bases and J by 0 bases, with 12 bases between.

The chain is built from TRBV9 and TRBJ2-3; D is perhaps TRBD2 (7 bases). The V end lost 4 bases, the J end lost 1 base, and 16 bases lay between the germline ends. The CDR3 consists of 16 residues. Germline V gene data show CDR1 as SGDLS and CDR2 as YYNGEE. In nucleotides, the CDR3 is TGTGCCAGCAGCCCCCGAACCGGGGGGCGCACAGATACGCAGTATTTT. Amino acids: CASSPRTGGRTDTQYF.

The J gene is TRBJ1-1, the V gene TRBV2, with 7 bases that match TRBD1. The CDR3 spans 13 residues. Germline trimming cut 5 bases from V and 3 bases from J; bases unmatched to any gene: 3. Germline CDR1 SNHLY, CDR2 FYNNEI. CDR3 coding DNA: TGTGCCAGCAGTTTTGACAGGGACACTGAAGCTTTCTTT. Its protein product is CASSFDRDTEAFF.

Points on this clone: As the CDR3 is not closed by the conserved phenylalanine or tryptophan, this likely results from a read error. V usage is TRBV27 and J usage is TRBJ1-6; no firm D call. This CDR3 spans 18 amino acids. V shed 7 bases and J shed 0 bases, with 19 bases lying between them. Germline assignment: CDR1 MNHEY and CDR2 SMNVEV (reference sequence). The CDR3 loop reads CASNPSGPRVSYNSPLHL. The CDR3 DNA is TGTGCCAGCAATCCATCGGGCCCAAGGGTCTCCTATAATTCACCCCTCCACCTT.

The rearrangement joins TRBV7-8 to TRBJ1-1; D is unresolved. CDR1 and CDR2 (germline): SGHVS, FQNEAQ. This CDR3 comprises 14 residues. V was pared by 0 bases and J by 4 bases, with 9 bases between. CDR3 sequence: CASSLALTATEAFF. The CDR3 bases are TGTGCCAGCAGCTTAGCGCTTACCGCCACTGAAGCTTTCTTT. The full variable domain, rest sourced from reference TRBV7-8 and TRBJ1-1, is GAGVSQSPRYKVAKRGQDVALRCDPISGHVSLFWYQQALGQGPEFLTYFQNEAQLDKSGLPSDRFFAERPEGSVSTLKIQRTQQEDSAVYLCASSLALTATEAFFGQGTRLTVV.